Following are 4 T cell receptor beta chains from one sample sequenced in a study of cytomegalovirus exposure and HLA in healthy donors. The PCR used 60 Vbeta and 13 Jbeta primers. Here immunoSEQ multiplex PCR was the method, and the copy in TCRdb shows in-frame clones only, minus some. The profile shows 170,000 or so clones, around three quarters of them singletons. The sample taken for sequencing was PBMCs. These receptors all come from a boy between 5 and 17 years old in good health and CMV-seronegative.

The J gene is TRBJ1-2, the V gene TRBV30, with no clear D. The CDR3 runs 13 residues. Germline-derived CDR1 and CDR2 are GTSNPN and SVGIG (reference sequence). Deletions cut 5 bases from V and 4 bases from J, with 14 bases between. CDR3: CAWAEAGSYGYTF. The CDR3, as DNA: TGTGCCTGGGCAGAGGCCGGTTCCTATGGCTACACCTTC.

CDR3 in DNA: TGTGCCAGTAGTATAGTAGCGACTAGCGGATCCTACGAGCAGTACTTC. Translation: CASSIVATSGSYEQYF. The genes are TRBV19 and TRBJ2-7, with 9 bases aligning to TRBD2. The trim removed 1 base at V and 1 base at J, leaving 5 bases unmatched. This CDR3 is 16 amino acids long. The germline CDR1 and CDR2 sequences are LNHDA and SQIVND (reference sequence).

V and J are TRBV29-1 and TRBJ1-4; TRBD1 might be the D (5 bases). Germline CDR1 and CDR2: SQVTM and ANQGSEA. V lost 7 bases to trimming and J lost 8 bases, with 11 bases between them. The CDR3 spans 11 residues. The CDR3 DNA sequence: TGCAGCGCGGGACTAGAGGAAAAACTGTTTTTT. This codes for CSAGLEEKLFF.

V gene TRBV9 combines with J gene TRBJ2-7, with D possibly matching TRBD1 (5 bases). Germline CDR1 SGDLS, CDR2 YYNGEE. This CDR3 is 15 amino acids long. V lost 0 bases and J lost 2, with 12 bases in between. CDR3 DNA sequence: TGTGCCAGCAGCGTAGGACCAGGGTCAGCCTACGAGCAGTACTTC. Encoded protein: CASSVGPGSAYEQYF.